This is a list of T cell receptor beta chains from one sample in a study of CXCR3-negative and CXCR3-positive naive CD8 T cells. From the 5' RACE reads, TCRdb lists one entry per CDR3 protein and no DNA. The sample has fewer than 55,000 distinct CDR3 sequences; the top ten hold roughly 1.6%. The source material was naive CXCR3- CD8+ T cells from blood. The receptors derive from a human donor in good health. Some clones in this sample may be carry-over from other donors' samples. Both conserved end residues are part of each CDR3. Size is stated for part of the rows, as once, few or many counts, or as a class when the clone is expanded.

j_call | clone_size | v_call | cdr3_aa
TRBJ1-1 | medium-sized | TRBV5-6 | CASSFLIRTEAFF
TRBJ2-1 | NA | TRBV20-1 | CSAQASPGQGGSEQFF
TRBJ2-4 | medium-sized | TRBV14 | CASSHPLRTGVDIQYF
TRBJ1-5 | NA | TRBV12-3/TRBV12-4 | CASSLFGDNQPQHF
TRBJ2-3 | NA | TRBV5-6 | CASSLGGFADTQYF
TRBJ2-7 | NA | TRBV2 | CASSDTSEQYF
TRBJ2-1 | NA | TRBV6-6 | CASSYSVGGTYNEQFF
TRBJ2-2 | NA | TRBV10-2 | CASSYSGNTGELFF
TRBJ2-5 | NA | TRBV29-1 | CSVEGGEGQTEETQYF
TRBJ1-1 | NA | TRBV5-1 | CASSLLWGNTEAFF
TRBJ2-5 | NA | TRBV12-3/TRBV12-4 | CASSFKGASQETQYF
TRBJ2-1 | NA | TRBV7-7 | CASSRLAGGPTNEQFF
TRBJ1-1 | NA | TRBV5-8 | CASSLEGARTEAFF
TRBJ2-7 | NA | TRBV29-1 | CSVEAGSYEQYF
TRBJ2-7 | NA | TRBV29-1 | CSAQPTDSTYEQYF
TRBJ2-2 | NA | TRBV4-3 | CASSPSGRGTGELFF
TRBJ2-1 | NA | TRBV19 | CASSPWVRVAGENNEQFF
TRBJ1-1 | NA | TRBV4-2 | CASSQPRDTEAFF
TRBJ1-1 | medium-sized | TRBV29-1 | CSVVLGAMNTEAFF
TRBJ2-5 | NA | TRBV7-3 | CASSSSGSVETQYF
TRBJ2-1 | NA | TRBV12-3/TRBV12-4 | CATSIDLADHNEQFF
TRBJ2-1 | NA | TRBV29-1 | CSVAGGQMDNEQFF
TRBJ2-3 | NA | TRBV4-2 | CASSPGVGLATDTQYF
TRBJ2-7 | NA | TRBV13 | CASSAYAGTGVYEQYF
TRBJ2-1 | NA | TRBV12-3/TRBV12-4 | CASSSNNEQFF
TRBJ2-1 | NA | TRBV4-2 | CASSQGLVNEQFF
TRBJ2-3 | NA | TRBV7-6 | CASSLDVFGTPGDDTQYF
TRBJ1-1 | NA | TRBV7-9 | CAILARGNTEAFF
TRBJ2-1 | NA | TRBV20-1 | CSAISQGNYNEQFF
TRBJ2-7 | NA | TRBV13 | CASSSTQPAGGPAEQYF
TRBJ1-1 | NA | TRBV28 | CASSSPPDRPSRTEAFF
TRBJ2-3 | NA | TRBV29-1 | CSVRDNPDTQYF
TRBJ2-1 | medium-sized | TRBV21-1 | CASSPGGFDEARPYNEQFF
TRBJ2-7 | NA | TRBV20-1 | CSASRDGLEQYF
TRBJ2-1 | NA | TRBV6-2/TRBV6-3 | CASSYSEGANEQFF
TRBJ2-3 | NA | TRBV25-1 | CASSNLGGFGTDTQYF
TRBJ2-7 | NA | TRBV29-1 | CSVGGTSNEQYF
TRBJ2-1 | NA | TRBV29-1 | CSVEERVNEQFF
TRBJ2-2 | NA | TRBV20-1 | CSARPRARNTGELFF
TRBJ1-1 | NA | TRBV7-9 | CASSLAWRINTEAFF
TRBJ2-7 | NA | TRBV6-2/TRBV6-3 | CASSYGGPYEQYF
TRBJ2-1 | NA | TRBV7-2 | CASSPGDPEQFF
TRBJ2-1 | NA | TRBV20-1 | CSASELAVDEQFF
TRBJ1-2 | NA | TRBV19 | CASSPGRYGYTF
TRBJ2-2 | NA | TRBV12-3/TRBV12-4 | CASSSHRAGELVF
TRBJ1-1 | NA | TRBV12-3/TRBV12-4 | CASSLGVDTEAFF
TRBJ2-1 | NA | TRBV4-1 | CASSSGGDYNEQFF
TRBJ2-7 | NA | TRBV7-6 | CASSLQGAHYEQYF
TRBJ2-3 | NA | TRBV5-1 | CASSLGWSADTQYF
TRBJ1-2 | NA | TRBV7-3 | CASSLTGSFGGYTF
TRBJ2-7 | NA | TRBV6-5 | CASRGGLSYEQYF
TRBJ2-7 | NA | TRBV28 | CASSPTRTSYEQYF
TRBJ2-3 | NA | TRBV24-1 | CATSLPVGGTQYF
TRBJ1-1 | NA | TRBV7-9 | CASSSEGNTEAFF
TRBJ2-1 | NA | TRBV14 | CASRVAGANNEQFF
TRBJ2-4 | NA | TRBV12-3/TRBV12-4 | CASSPSGLAKNIQYF
TRBJ2-7 | NA | TRBV7-8 | CASSPDLAGYEQYF
TRBJ1-5 | NA | TRBV4-1 | CASSRGADNQPQHF
TRBJ2-1 | NA | TRBV20-1 | CSARSRGGRIYEQFF